The source of this TCR beta chain is a study of blood T cell repertoires in COVID-19. The CDR3 sequence is 14 residues long. The V gene lost 2 bases and the J gene lost 3 bases, with 11 bases spanning the gap. Germline V gene sequence: CDR1 GTSNPN, CDR2 SVGIG (reference sequence). TCRdb keeps only in-frame clones here, not all; method: immunoSEQ multiplex PCR. The data show 45,000 to 55,000 clones, with 75% to 90% seen just once and around 7% held by the top ten. The sample was peripheral blood. The chain combines TRBV30 with TRBJ1-5; D may be TRBD1 (6 bases). This receptor was identified in a man in his sixties with active COVID-19. CDR3 loop: CAWSRTAFNQPQHF. CDR3 coding DNA: TGTGCCTGGAGTAGGACAGCATTCAATCAGCCCCAGCATTTT. The full variable domain, in which reference TRBV30 and TRBJ1-5 provide the parts outside the CDR3, is SQTIHQWPATLVQPVGSPLSLECTVEGTSNPNLYWYRQAAGRGLQLLFYSVGIGQISSEVPQNLSASRPQDRQFILSSKKLLLSDSGFYLCAWSRTAFNQPQHFGDGTRLSIL.